This is a list of T cell receptor beta chains from one sample in a study of graft-versus-host responses after intestinal transplantation. The protocol was immunoSEQ multiplex PCR, while the TCRdb copy is restricted to in-frame clones and leaves out a portion. Of about 70,000 clones in the sample, about 90% were seen once. Antigens for these TCRs are unknown. This material consisted of unstimulated CD8+ T cells sorted from spleen or lymph node cells, taken before transplant. All receptors derive from a human donor who was the organ donor for an intestinal transplant. Both conserved end residues are part of each CDR3. D genes are given only for firm matches. Only some rows state a clone size, as once, few, many or a class for expanded clones.

clone size,D gene,J gene,V gene,CDR3 protein,CDR3 DNA
NA,NA,TRBJ2-3,TRBV7-9,CASFRALGTDTQYF,TGTGCCAGCTTCCGAGCTTTGGGCACAGATACGCAGTATTTT
NA,TRBD2,TRBJ2-3,TRBV4-3,CASSQDPHLAGGTDTQYF,TGCGCCAGCAGCCAAGATCCCCACTTAGCGGGGGGCACAGATACGCAGTATTTT
NA,TRBD1,TRBJ1-1,TRBV6-6,CASSFTGTVNTEAFF,TGTGCCAGCAGTTTCACCGGGACAGTGAACACTGAAGCTTTCTTT
NA,TRBD2,TRBJ2-1,TRBV6-4,CASSDEAGGYNEQFF,TGTGCCAGCAGTGACGAGGCGGGGGGGTACAATGAGCAGTTCTTC
NA,NA,TRBJ1-5,TRBV27,CASSHRRGGSNQPQHF,TGTGCCAGCAGTCACAGGCGGGGTGGTAGCAATCAGCCCCAGCATTTT
once,NA,TRBJ1-1,TRBV4-2,CASSQGKPGMHTEAFF,TGTGCCAGCAGCCAAGGGAAGCCAGGGATGCATACTGAAGCTTTCTTT
NA,NA,TRBJ1-1,TRBV4-2,CASSQGRGTEAFF,TGTGCCAGCAGCCAAGGGCGGGGTACTGAAGCTTTCTTT
NA,NA,TRBJ2-3,TRBV4-3,CASSQVTGTDTQYF,TGCGCCAGCAGCCAAGTGACAGGCACGGATACGCAGTATTTT
NA,NA,TRBJ2-3,TRBV28,CASSWIGTSMGDTQYF,TGTGCCAGCAGCTGGATCGGGACTTCCATGGGGGATACGCAGTATTTT
NA,TRBD1,TRBJ1-1,TRBV6-4,CASSDMGTGILNTEAFF,TGTGCCAGCAGTGACATGGGGACAGGGATTCTGAACACTGAAGCTTTCTTT
NA,TRBD1,TRBJ1-4,TRBV27,CASSPGTGGAWGNEKLFF,TGTGCCAGCAGTCCCGGGACAGGGGGCGCCTGGGGGAATGAAAAACTGTTTTTT
NA,TRBD1,TRBJ1-3,TRBV7-9,CASSSTGASGNTIYF,TGTGCCAGCAGCTCGACAGGGGCCTCTGGAAACACCATATATTTT
NA,NA,TRBJ1-2,TRBV25-1,CASSVTDYGYTF,TGTGCCAGCAGTGTGACAGACTATGGCTACACCTTC
NA,NA,TRBJ2-5,TRBV11-2,CASSLDPLETQYF,TGTGCCAGCAGCTTAGACCCGTTAGAGACCCAGTACTTC
NA,TRBD2,TRBJ2-1,TRBV12-5,CASGLGVSGGYNEQFF,TGTGCTAGTGGTTTGGGGGTTAGCGGGGGCTACAATGAGCAGTTCTTC
NA,TRBD1,TRBJ2-4,TRBV4-1,CASSPSSGTVKNIQYF,TGCGCCAGCAGCCCGAGTTCCGGGACAGTCAAAAACATTCAGTACTTC
NA,TRBD2,TRBJ2-3,TRBV10-3,CAISELETSDPLGTQYF,TGTGCCATCAGTGAATTGGAGACTAGCGACCCCCTTGGGACGCAGTATTTT
NA,NA,TRBJ2-5,TRBV16,CASSQNTRETQYF,TGTGCCAGCAGCCAAAATACTCGGGAGACCCAGTACTTC
once,NA,TRBJ1-2,TRBV4-2,CASFFIGGSLYGYTF,TGTGCCAGCTTTTTCATCGGGGGGTCCCTCTATGGCTACACCTTC
NA,NA,TRBJ1-6,TRBV5-6,CASSLEGRSSYNSPLHF,TGTGCCAGCAGCTTGGAAGGGAGAAGCTCCTATAATTCACCCCTCCACTTT
NA,NA,TRBJ1-2,TRBV28,CASSLARRRDFNYGYTF,TGTGCCAGCAGCTTGGCCCGGCGCCGGGACTTCAACTATGGCTACACCTTC
NA,NA,TRBJ1-1,TRBV10-1,CASSEIQQGANTEAFF,TGCGCCAGCAGTGAGATCCAGCAGGGCGCGAACACTGAAGCTTTCTTT
NA,TRBD1,TRBJ1-2,TRBV7-3,CASSRTSTKTGHGYTF,TGTGCCAGCAGCCGGACATCGACGAAGACAGGGCATGGCTACACCTTC
NA,NA,TRBJ1-1,TRBV5-6,CASSSGQRAFF,TGTGCCAGCAGCTCAGGACAGAGAGCTTTCTTT
NA,TRBD2,TRBJ2-5,TRBV27,CASSSTPGLAGEKETQYF,TGTGCCAGCAGTTCGACCCCGGGACTAGCGGGGGAGAAAGAGACCCAGTACTTC
NA,TRBD1,TRBJ2-1,TRBV14,CASSQQGLRNEQFF,TGTGCCAGCAGTCAACAGGGGTTAAGGAATGAGCAGTTCTTC
NA,TRBD1,TRBJ1-6,TRBV30,CAWREDRVSSPLHF,TGTGCCTGGAGGGAGGACAGGGTGAGTTCACCCCTCCACTTT
NA,NA,TRBJ2-1,TRBV19,CASTGGFGNEQFF,TGTGCCAGCACGGGGGGCTTTGGTAATGAGCAGTTCTTC
NA,TRBD2,TRBJ2-1,TRBV27,CASRGLAGGRGEQFF,TGTGCCAGCAGGGGACTAGCGGGGGGGCGTGGGGAGCAGTTCTTC
NA,TRBD1,TRBJ2-1,TRBV9,CASSLRDSPTYNEQFF,TGTGCCAGCAGCCTCCGGGACAGCCCTACCTACAATGAGCAGTTCTTC
NA,NA,TRBJ1-1,TRBV4-3,CASSYNRFPDTEAFF,TGCGCCAGCAGCTATAACAGGTTTCCCGACACTGAAGCTTTCTTT
few,NA,TRBJ1-4,TRBV19,CASSIDAFSGEKLFF,TGTGCCAGTAGTATAGACGCGTTTTCAGGGGAAAAACTGTTTTTT
NA,NA,TRBJ2-6,TRBV28,CASSPTGSGANVLTF,TGTGCCAGCAGTCCGACAGGATCAGGGGCCAACGTCCTGACTTTC
NA,TRBD1,TRBJ1-2,TRBV6-6,CASSTGDSIGYTF,TGTGCCAGCAGCACTGGGGACAGTATTGGCTACACCTTC
NA,TRBD2,TRBJ2-1,TRBV7-9,CASSFTQRGDPYNEQFF,TGTGCCAGCAGCTTTACACAGCGGGGGGACCCCTACAATGAGCAGTTCTTC
NA,TRBD1,TRBJ2-2,TRBV29-1,CSVEGTRDSTDTGELFF,TGCAGCGTTGAAGGGACCCGGGACAGCACGGACACCGGGGAGCTGTTTTTT
NA,TRBD2,TRBJ2-5,TRBV2,CASSRLAANQETQYF,TGTGCCAGCAGCCGACTAGCGGCGAACCAAGAGACCCAGTACTTC
once,TRBD2,TRBJ2-5,TRBV6-4,CASSEHSSGQETQYF,TGTGCCAGCAGTGAACATTCTAGCGGGCAAGAGACCCAGTACTTC
few,TRBD2,TRBJ2-1,TRBV14,CASSPLKSGGPYNEQFF,TGTGCCAGCAGCCCCCTTAAAAGCGGGGGGCCCTACAATGAGCAGTTCTTC
NA,NA,TRBJ2-1,TRBV6-4,CASSEEGTGVYNEQFF,TGTGCCAGCAGTGAAGAGGGGACGGGAGTCTACAATGAGCAGTTCTTC
NA,TRBD1,TRBJ1-1,TRBV4-1,CASSPTGTGEAFF,TGCGCCAGCAGCCCGACCGGGACAGGGGAAGCTTTCTTT
NA,TRBD1,TRBJ1-2,TRBV4-3,CASSLFQTGSYGYTF,TGCGCCAGCAGCCTATTCCAGACAGGGTCCTATGGCTACACCTTC
NA,TRBD2,TRBJ2-3,TRBV6-4,CASSKVAGETNTQYF,TGTGCCAGCAGTAAAGTAGCGGGAGAAACGAATACGCAGTATTTT
NA,NA,TRBJ1-5,TRBV27,CASSLLGGSSPQHF,TGTGCCAGCAGTTTATTGGGCGGGAGCAGCCCCCAGCATTTT
NA,TRBD2,TRBJ2-1,TRBV5-5,CASSPGLAGVHNEQFF,TGTGCCAGCAGTCCCGGACTAGCGGGGGTTCACAATGAGCAGTTCTTC
NA,TRBD1,TRBJ2-1,TRBV19,CASLEGQGSYNEQFF,TGTGCCAGTTTGGAGGGACAGGGGTCCTACAATGAGCAGTTCTTC
NA,NA,TRBJ1-1,TRBV4-1,CASSQGVTLATEAFF,TGCGCCAGCAGCCAAGGTGTAACCTTGGCCACTGAAGCTTTCTTT
NA,TRBD1,TRBJ2-2,TRBV4-3,CASSYGTGGSGELFF,TGCGCCAGCAGCTACGGGACAGGGGGCTCCGGGGAGCTGTTTTTT
NA,TRBD2,TRBJ2-1,TRBV11-3,CASSLQERGVSYNEQFF,TGTGCCAGCAGCCTACAGGAGCGGGGTGTCTCCTACAATGAGCAGTTCTTC